This T cell receptor beta chain emerged from a study of metastatic and nonmetastatic thyroid tumors. Germline values: CDR1 LNHNV, CDR2 YYDKDF (reference sequence). The V and J ends lost 1 base and 1 base respectively, with 10 bases between them. The CDR3 covers 16 residues. Study results and caveats: In blood and tumor, TCR beta diversity was reportedly significantly higher in malignant thyroid tumors than in benign nodules.

TCRdb re-analyzed the PCR reads through MiXCR. The profile shows 27,000 or so clones, roughly 15% of them singletons. This clone was counted at least ten times. The antigen remains undetermined. Before thyroid surgery, none of the patients had received any treatment. The V and J genes are TRBV15 and TRBJ2-2, with a tentative D call TRBD2 (5 bases). The sequenced sample was blood. This clonotype was obtained from a male donor with papillary thyroid cancer or a benign thyroid nodule (not recorded which). Some clones in this sample may be carry-over from other donors' samples. CDR3 region: CATSRAYGVNTGELFF. CDR3 sequence (DNA): TGTGCCACCAGCAGAGCTTACGGGGTGAACACCGGGGAGCTGTTTTTT.